This section outlines one T cell receptor beta chain sequence together with its context. Its antigen is unknown. TCRdb ran MiXCR on the 5' RACE reads and lists one entry per CDR3 protein. The table has some 730,000 distinct CDR3 sequences, 15% to 20% seen once. The data were taken from a study of identical twins. Study results and caveats: Excess low generation probability was seen in twin-shared out-of-frame alpha sequences. Twin sharing of out-of-frame TCR alpha was underestimated by models in monozygotic pairs.

The germline V gene has CDR1 MNHEY and CDR2 SVGAGI. CDR3 size: 14 residues. V shed 4 bases and J shed 11 bases, with 19 bases lying between them. The sample was also linked to a second study, of T cells expressing NK-cell markers. That work states: The study found dominant NKG2C+ clonotypes at roughly 1.0-7.5% of CD8+ T cells in six donors.

This rearrangement joins TRBV6-5 to TRBJ2-3; D is ambiguous. Material for sequencing was PBMCs. This receptor was obtained from a woman aged 18 to 35 in good health. CDR3 sequence reads: CASSSLGSLSGQYF. In nucleotides, the CDR3 is TGTGCCAGCAGTTCGCTAGGCAGTCTTAGTGGGCAGTATTTT.